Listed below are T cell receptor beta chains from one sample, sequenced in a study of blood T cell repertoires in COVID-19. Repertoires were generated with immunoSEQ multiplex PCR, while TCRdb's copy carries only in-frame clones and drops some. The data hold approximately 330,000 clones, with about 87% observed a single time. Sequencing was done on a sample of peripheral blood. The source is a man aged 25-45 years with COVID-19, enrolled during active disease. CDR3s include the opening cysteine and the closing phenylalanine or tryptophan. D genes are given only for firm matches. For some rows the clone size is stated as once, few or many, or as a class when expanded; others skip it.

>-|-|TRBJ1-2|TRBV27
TGTGCCAGCAGTTTCGGGTCGGACTATGGCTACACCTTC
CASSFGSDYGYTF
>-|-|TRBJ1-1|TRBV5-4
TGTGCCAGCAGCTTGGTTCGGGGGGCAGGCACTGAAGCTTTCTTT
CASSLVRGAGTEAFF
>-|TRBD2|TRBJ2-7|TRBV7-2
TGTGCCAGCAGCTCAGCGGGGGGGCCGCAAGAGCAGTACTTC
CASSSAGGPQEQYF
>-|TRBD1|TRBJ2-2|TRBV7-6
TGTGCCAGCAGCCATAGCATTTCCGGGACAGTGAACACCGGGGAGCTGTTTTTT
CASSHSISGTVNTGELFF
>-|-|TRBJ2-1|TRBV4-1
TGCGCCAGCAGCCGACATATGGCTAGCAATAATGAGCAGTTCTTC
CASSRHMASNNEQFF
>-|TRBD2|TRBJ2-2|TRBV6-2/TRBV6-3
TGTGCCAGCAGCAGCACTAGCGGGGGGACCGGGGAGCTGTTTTTT
CASSSTSGGTGELFF
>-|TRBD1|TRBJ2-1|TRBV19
TGTGCCAGTAGGCTTACAGGGGGGAGCTCCTACAATGAGCAGTTCTTC
CASRLTGGSSYNEQFF
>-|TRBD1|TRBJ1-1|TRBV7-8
TGTGCCAGCAGCTTAACCAGGGGGCAACGAGCTTTCTTT
CASSLTRGQRAFF
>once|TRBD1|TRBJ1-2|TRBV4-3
TGCGCCAGCAGCCAAATTTTACAGGGGGCAGATGGCTACACCTTC
CASSQILQGADGYTF
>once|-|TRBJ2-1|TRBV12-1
TGTGCCAGCAGCGCGGGCCCGTTCTTC
CASSAGPFF
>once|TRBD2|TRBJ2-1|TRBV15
TGTGCCACCAGCAGAGAAGCGGGAGGGACTACGGGTGAGCAGTTCTTC
CATSREAGGTTGEQFF
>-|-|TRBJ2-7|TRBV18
TGTGCCAGCTCACCACCAAACAGGTTGGACGAGCAGTACTTC
CASSPPNRLDEQYF
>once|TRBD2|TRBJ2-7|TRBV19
TGTGCCAGTAGTCAACCCGGGACTAGCTCCTACGAGCAGTACTTC
CASSQPGTSSYEQYF
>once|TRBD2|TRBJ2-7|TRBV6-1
TGTGCCAGCAGTGGAGAACTAGCGGCGGGGTACTCCTACGAGCAGTACTTC
CASSGELAAGYSYEQYF
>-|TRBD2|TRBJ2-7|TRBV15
TGTGCCACCAGCAGAGATTCCAGCGGGGCGGGCGAGCAGTACTTC
CATSRDSSGAGEQYF
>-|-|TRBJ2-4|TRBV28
TGTGCCAGCAGTTTAACGGGGAAGTTCACCCAGACCAAAAACATTCAGTACTTC
CASSLTGKFTQTKNIQYF
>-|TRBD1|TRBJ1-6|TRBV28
TGTGCCACCCGCCCGGGACAGGGAATAGCACCCCTCCACTTT
CATRPGQGIAPLHF
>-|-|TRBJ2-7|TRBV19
TGTGCCAGTAGTAGTGAACAGAGCTACGAGCAGTACTTC
CASSSEQSYEQYF
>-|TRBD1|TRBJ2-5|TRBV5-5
TGTGCCAGCAGCTTGGACCAGGGGGCGGGTAGAGAGACCCAGTACTTC
CASSLDQGAGRETQYF
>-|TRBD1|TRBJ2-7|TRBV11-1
TGTGCCAGCAGCTCTAACGCGGGACAGGGTGTTTACGAGCAGTACTTC
CASSSNAGQGVYEQYF
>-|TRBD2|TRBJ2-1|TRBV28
TGTGCCAGCAGTGACTCTCCCGGGACTAGCAACAATGAGCAGTTCTTC
CASSDSPGTSNNEQFF
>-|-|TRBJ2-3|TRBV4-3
TGCGCCAGCAGCCAAGGAGGCAGTCGCACAGATACGCAGTATTTT
CASSQGGSRTDTQYF
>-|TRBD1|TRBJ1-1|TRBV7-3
TGTGCCAGCAGCACAGGGGGAGAGGGCACTGAAGCTTTCTTT
CASSTGGEGTEAFF
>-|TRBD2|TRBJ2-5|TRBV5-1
TGCGCCAGCAGCTTGGCGGGAGCGGGGGAGACCCAGTACTTC
CASSLAGAGETQYF
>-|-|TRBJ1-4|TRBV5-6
TGTGCCAGCAGCTTTGGCACAGGGACTGAAAAACTGTTTTTT
CASSFGTGTEKLFF
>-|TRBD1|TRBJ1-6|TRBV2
TGTGCCAGCAGCTTGGACAGGGGCAATTCACCCCTCCACTTT
CASSLDRGNSPLHF
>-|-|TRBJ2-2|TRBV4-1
TGCGCCAGCAGCCAAGATCGAGGGCTCCCGGAGCTGTTTTTT
CASSQDRGLPELFF
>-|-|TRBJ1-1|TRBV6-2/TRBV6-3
TGTGCCAGCAGTTACGTTCAGAACACTGAAGCTTTCTTT
CASSYVQNTEAFF
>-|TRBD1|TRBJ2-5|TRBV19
TGTGCCAGTACCGACGACAGGGGGCAGACCCAGTACTTC
CASTDDRGQTQYF
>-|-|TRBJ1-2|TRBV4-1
TGCGCCAGCAGCCAAGGCCCGAGTTATGGCTACACCTTC
CASSQGPSYGYTF
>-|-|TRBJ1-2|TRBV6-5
TGTGCCAGCAGCCTGGGGCAGGATTATGGCTACACCTTC
CASSLGQDYGYTF
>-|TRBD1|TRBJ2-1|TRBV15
TGTGCCACCAGCAGAGCCGGGACAGGGAGAGGTAGTGGGCAGTTCTTC
CATSRAGTGRGSGQFF
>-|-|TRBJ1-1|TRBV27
TGTGCCAGCAGTTTATCGATGGGGGGGGCGACGGGTGAAGCTTTCTTT
CASSLSMGGATGEAFF
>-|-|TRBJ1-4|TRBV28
TGTGCCAGCAGGCCGGGAGCGAATTCTGAAAAACTGTTTTTT
CASRPGANSEKLFF
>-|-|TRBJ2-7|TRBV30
TGTGCCTGGAGTGCAGGCGGGTCCGGCTCCTACGAGCAGTACTTC
CAWSAGGSGSYEQYF
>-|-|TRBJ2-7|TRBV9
TGTGCCAGCAGCTTAGATGACAGGCCCTACGAGCAGTACTTC
CASSLDDRPYEQYF
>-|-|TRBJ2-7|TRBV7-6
TGTGCCAGCAGCTTAGGGACTACCTCCTACGAGCAGTACTTC
CASSLGTTSYEQYF
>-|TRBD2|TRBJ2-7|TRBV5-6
TGTGCCAGCAATAGGCGGGAGGCATCCCAGTACTTC
CASNRREASQYF
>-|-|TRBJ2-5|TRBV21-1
TGTGCCAGCAGCAAAGTAGGAGGGATTGGGACCCAGTACTTC
CASSKVGGIGTQYF
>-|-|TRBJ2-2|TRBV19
TGTGCCAGTAGCAAGACAGGTATCCCCGGGGAGCTGTTTTTT
CASSKTGIPGELFF
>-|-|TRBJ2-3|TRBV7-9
TGTGCCAGCAGCCCGAGCGGCGGGATAGATACGCAGTATTTT
CASSPSGGIDTQYF
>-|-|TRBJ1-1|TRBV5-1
TGCGCCAGCAACGATGCAGGGAACACTGAAGCTTTCTTT
CASNDAGNTEAFF
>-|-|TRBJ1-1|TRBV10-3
TGTGCCATCAGGGTGCAGACTGAAGCTTTCTTT
CAIRVQTEAFF
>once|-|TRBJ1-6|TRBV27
TGTGCCAGCAGTTTAGGGGGCCATAATTCACCCCTCCACTTT
CASSLGGHNSPLHF
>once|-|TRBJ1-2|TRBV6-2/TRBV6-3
TGTGCCAGCAGTTACGATATTTCGAGGTTGTACTATGGCTACACCTTC
CASSYDISRLYYGYTF
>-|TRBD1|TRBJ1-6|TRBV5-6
TGTGCCAGCAGGTTGGGACAGAACGGTAATTCACCCCTCCACTTT
CASRLGQNGNSPLHF
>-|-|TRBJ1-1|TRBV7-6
TGTGCCAGCAGCTTATTCTTGAGTGAAATGAACACTGAAGCTTTCTTT
CASSLFLSEMNTEAFF
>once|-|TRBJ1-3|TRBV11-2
TGTGCCAGCAGCTTAGTCTCGGGGACAAATTCTGGAAACACCATATATTTT
CASSLVSGTNSGNTIYF
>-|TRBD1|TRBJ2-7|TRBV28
TGTGCCAGCATTTGGGGACAGGGTCCCTACGAGCAGTACTTC
CASIWGQGPYEQYF
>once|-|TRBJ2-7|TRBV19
TGTGCCAGTAGTATAGCGGGAGCCTACGAGCAGTACTTC
CASSIAGAYEQYF
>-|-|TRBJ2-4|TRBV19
TGTGCCAGTAGTCCACTATTATTACGGAGGGCCAAAAACATTCAGTACTTC
CASSPLLLRRAKNIQYF
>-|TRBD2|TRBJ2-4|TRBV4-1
TGCGCCAGCAGCCAAGTAAATGCGGAAGCGGGACTGAACATTCAGTACTTC
CASSQVNAEAGLNIQYF
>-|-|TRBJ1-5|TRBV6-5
TGTGCCAGCAGTTACTCGAAAGCTCAGCCCCAGCATTTT
CASSYSKAQPQHF
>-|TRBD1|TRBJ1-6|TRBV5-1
TGCGCCAGCAGCTTGGGGGGACAGGATAATTCACCCCTCCACTTT
CASSLGGQDNSPLHF
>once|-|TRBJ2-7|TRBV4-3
TGCGCCAGCAGCCAAGTAGGAGGGACGGAGCAGTACTTC
CASSQVGGTEQYF
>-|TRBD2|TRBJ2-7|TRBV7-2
TGTGCCAGCAGCTTAGGATTTAGCGGGAGGTTGGGCTACGAGCAGTACTTC
CASSLGFSGRLGYEQYF
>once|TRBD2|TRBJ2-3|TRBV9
TGTGCCAGCAGCGTGAGAACGGGACTAGCGGGAGGTGCTAGCACAGATACGCAGTATTTT
CASSVRTGLAGGASTDTQYF
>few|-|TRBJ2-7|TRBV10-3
TGTGCCATCAGTGAGGGGACATTTAACTCCTACGAGCAGTACTTC
CAISEGTFNSYEQYF